This T cell receptor beta chain was sequenced in a study of T cell responses to AZD1222 COVID-19 vaccine. Study conclusions and caveats: Repertoire samples came only from after the peak T cell response. At baseline, just five to seven AZD1222 recipients tested seropositive. The donor cohort was predominantly white British with a female majority, and clonal diversity may have been underestimated. Compared with day 0, the breadth and depth of the Spike-specific TCR repertoire rose significantly after two doses of AZD1222.

To note about this clone: What it binds is unknown.

Germline V CDR1 and CDR2: SGHTA, FQGNSA. CDR3 size: 15 residues. Trimming took off 1 base at V and 1 base at J, with 11 bases between the two ends. The repertoire was sequenced with immunoSEQ multiplex PCR; TCRdb's copy has only in-frame clones and lacks some. The profile covers about 120,000 clones, with roughly 85% appearing a single time and 3.9% taken by the ten largest. The specimen comprised peripheral blood, sampled on day 0 of MenACWY control vaccination. This TCR was sampled from an adult in good health. V is TRBV7-2 and J is TRBJ2-7, with D possibly being TRBD2 (6 bases). The CDR3 protein is CASSLEEGRSYEQYF. CDR3 coding DNA: TGTGCCAGCAGCTTAGAGGAGGGCAGGTCCTACGAGCAGTACTTC.